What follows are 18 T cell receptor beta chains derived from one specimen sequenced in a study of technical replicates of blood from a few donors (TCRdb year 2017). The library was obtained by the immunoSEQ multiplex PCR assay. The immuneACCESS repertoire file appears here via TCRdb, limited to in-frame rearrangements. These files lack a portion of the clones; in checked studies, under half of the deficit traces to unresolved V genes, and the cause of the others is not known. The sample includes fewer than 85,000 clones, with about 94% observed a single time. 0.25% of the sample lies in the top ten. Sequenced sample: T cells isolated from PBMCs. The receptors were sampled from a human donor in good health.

DNA for the CDR3: TGTGCCAGCAGTGAATCAATGTTGGCTAGGCCCGATGAGCAGTTCTTC. Translated: CASSESMLARPDEQFF. The J gene is TRBJ2-1, the V gene TRBV25-1; D unresolved. Germline loops: CDR1 MGHDK, CDR2 SYGVNS. The ends were cut back, 1 base at V and 8 bases at J, with 18 bases in the middle. There are 16 residues in the CDR3.

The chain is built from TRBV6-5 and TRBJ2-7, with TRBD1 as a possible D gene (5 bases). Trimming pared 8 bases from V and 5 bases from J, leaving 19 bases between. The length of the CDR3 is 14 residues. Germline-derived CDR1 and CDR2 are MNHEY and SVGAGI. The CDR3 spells CASHTRQKKNEQYF. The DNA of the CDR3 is TGTGCCAGCCATACCCGACAGAAGAAGAACGAGCAGTACTTC.

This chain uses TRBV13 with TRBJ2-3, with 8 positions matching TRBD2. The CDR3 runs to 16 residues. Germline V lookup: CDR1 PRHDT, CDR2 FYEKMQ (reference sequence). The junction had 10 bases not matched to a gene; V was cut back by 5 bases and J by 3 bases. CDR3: CASSGGQREGTDTQYF. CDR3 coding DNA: TGTGCCAGCAGCGGGGGCCAACGGGAGGGAACAGATACGCAGTATTTT.

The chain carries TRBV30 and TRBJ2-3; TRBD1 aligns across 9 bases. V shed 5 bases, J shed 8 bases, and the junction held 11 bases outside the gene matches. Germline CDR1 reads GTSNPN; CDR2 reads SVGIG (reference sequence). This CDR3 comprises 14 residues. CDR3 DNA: TGTGCCTGGTTACAGGGGGCTCTGGGGGGTACGCAGTATTTT. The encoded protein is CAWLQGALGGTQYF.

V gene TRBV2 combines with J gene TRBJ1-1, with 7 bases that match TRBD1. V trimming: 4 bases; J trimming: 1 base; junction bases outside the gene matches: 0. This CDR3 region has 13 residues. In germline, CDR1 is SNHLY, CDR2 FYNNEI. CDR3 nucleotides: TGTGCCAGCAGTGGACAGGGGAACACTGAAGCTTTCTTT. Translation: CASSGQGNTEAFF.

This chain's CDR3 is CAWGRGRNEQFF. Here the CDR3 DNA reads TGTGCCTGGGGCAGGGGAAGGAATGAGCAGTTCTTC. This chain connects TRBV30 to TRBJ2-1; D possibly corresponds to TRBD1 (6 bases). Trimming removed 5 bases from V and 7 bases from J, with 12 bases in between. Germline values: CDR1 GTSNPN, CDR2 SVGIG (reference sequence). The CDR3 contains 12 residues.

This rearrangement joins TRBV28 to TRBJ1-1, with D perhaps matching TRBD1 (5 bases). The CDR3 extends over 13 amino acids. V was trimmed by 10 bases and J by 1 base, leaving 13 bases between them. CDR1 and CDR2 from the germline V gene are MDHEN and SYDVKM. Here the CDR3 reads CAIEGVTNTEAFF. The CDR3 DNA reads TGTGCCATCGAAGGGGTGACGAACACTGAAGCTTTCTTT.

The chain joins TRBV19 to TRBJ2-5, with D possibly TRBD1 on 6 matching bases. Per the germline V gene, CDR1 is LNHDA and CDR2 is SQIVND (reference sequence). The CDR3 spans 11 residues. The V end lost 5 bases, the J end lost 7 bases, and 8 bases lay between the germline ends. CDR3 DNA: TGTGCCAGTAGTGTACAGGGGACCCAGTACTTC. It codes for CASSVQGTQYF.

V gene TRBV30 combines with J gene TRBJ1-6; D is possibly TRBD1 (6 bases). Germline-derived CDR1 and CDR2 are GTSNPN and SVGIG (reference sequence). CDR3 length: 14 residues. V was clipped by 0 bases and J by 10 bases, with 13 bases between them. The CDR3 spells CAWSVKIGGSPLHF. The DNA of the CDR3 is TGTGCCTGGAGTGTCAAAATAGGGGGATCACCCCTCCACTTT.

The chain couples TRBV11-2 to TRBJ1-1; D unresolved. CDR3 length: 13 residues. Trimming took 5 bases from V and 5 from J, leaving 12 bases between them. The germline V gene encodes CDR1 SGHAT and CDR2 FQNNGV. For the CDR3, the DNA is TGTGCCAGCAGCCAGGCGGGTGGTACTGAAGCTTTCTTT. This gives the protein CASSQAGGTEAFF.

CDR3 DNA sequence: TGTGCCTGGACTTCCGCGGGTGGCCAGCCCCAGCATTTT. Its translation: CAWTSAGGQPQHF. This chain connects TRBV30 to TRBJ1-5; D is unclear. Germline V lookup: CDR1 GTSNPN, CDR2 SVGIG (reference sequence). Trimming removed 4 bases at V and 7 bases at J, with 14 bases between. This CDR3 is built from 13 residues.

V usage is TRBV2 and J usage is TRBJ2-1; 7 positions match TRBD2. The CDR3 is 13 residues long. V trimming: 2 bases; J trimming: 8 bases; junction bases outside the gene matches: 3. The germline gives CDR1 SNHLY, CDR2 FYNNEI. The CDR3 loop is CASSERTRHEQFF. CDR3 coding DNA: TGTGCCAGCAGTGAACGGACTAGACATGAGCAGTTCTTC.

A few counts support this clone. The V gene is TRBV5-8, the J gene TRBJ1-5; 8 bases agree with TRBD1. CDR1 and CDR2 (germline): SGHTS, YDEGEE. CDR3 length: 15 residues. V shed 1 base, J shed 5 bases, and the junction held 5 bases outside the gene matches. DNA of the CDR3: TGTGCCAGCAGCTTGAACAGGGGGGATGATCAGCCCCAGCATTTT. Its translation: CASSLNRGDDQPQHF. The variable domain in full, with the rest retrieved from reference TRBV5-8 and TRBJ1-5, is EAGVTQSPTHLIKTRGQQATLRCSPISGHTSVYWYQQALGLGLQFLLWYDEGEERNRGNFPPRFSGRQFPNYSSELNVNALELEDSALYLCASSLNRGDDQPQHFGDGTRLSIL.

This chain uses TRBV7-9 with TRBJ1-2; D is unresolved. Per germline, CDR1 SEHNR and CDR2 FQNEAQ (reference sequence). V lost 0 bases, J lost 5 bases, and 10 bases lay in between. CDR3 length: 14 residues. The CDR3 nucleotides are TGTGCCAGCAGCTTAGCCCTTCCGTTATATGGCTACACCTTC. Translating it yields CASSLALPLYGYTF.

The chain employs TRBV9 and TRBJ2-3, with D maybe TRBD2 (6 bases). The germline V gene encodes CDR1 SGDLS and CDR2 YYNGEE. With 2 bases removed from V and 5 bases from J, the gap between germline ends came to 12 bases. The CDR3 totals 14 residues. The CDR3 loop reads CASSVVTGGDTQYF. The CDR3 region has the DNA TGTGCCAGCAGCGTGGTTACCGGGGGAGATACGCAGTATTTT.

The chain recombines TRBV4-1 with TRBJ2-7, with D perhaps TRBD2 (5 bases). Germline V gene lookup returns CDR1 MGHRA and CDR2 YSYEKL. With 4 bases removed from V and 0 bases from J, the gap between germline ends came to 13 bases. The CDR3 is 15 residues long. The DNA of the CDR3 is TGCGCCAGCAGCCGCGGGTCCTCCAGCTCCTACGAGCAGTACTTC. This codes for CASSRGSSSSYEQYF.

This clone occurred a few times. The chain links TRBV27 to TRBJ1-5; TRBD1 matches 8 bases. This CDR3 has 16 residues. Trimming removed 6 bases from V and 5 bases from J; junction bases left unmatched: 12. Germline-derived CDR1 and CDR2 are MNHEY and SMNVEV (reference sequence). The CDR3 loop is CASSRQGPEIDQPQHF. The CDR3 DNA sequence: TGTGCCAGCAGCAGACAGGGGCCTGAAATCGATCAGCCCCAGCATTTT.

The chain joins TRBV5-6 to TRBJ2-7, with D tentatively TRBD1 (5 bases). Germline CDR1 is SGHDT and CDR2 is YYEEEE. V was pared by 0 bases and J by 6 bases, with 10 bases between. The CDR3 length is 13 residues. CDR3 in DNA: TGTGCCAGCAGCTTGGGACAGTTTGGCGAGCAGTACTTC. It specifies CASSLGQFGEQYF.